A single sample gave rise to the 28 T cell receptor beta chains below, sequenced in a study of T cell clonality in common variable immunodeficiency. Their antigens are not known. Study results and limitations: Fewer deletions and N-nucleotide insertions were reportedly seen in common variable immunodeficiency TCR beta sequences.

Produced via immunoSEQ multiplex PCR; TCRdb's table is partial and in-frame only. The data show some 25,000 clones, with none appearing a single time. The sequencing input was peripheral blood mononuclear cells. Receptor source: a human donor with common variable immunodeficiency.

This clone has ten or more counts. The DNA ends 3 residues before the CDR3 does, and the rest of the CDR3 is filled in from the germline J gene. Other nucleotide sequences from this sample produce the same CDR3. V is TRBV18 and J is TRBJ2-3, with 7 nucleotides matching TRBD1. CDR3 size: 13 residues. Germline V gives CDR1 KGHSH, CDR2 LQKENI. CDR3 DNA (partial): TGTGCCAGCTCACCACCAGACAGGGATGCG. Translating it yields CASSPPDRDA. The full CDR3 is CASSPPDRDAQYF. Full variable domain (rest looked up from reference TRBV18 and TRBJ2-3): NAGVMQNPRHLVRRRGQEARLRCSPMKGHSHVYWYRQLPEEGLKFMVYLQKENIIDESGMPKERFSAEFPKEGPSILRIQQVVRGDSAAYFCASSPPDRDAQYFGPGTRLTVL.

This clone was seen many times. CDR3 residues: CASSLRAPNEKLFF. The CDR3 bases that were read are TGTGCCAGCAGCTTACGAGCTCCCAATGAAAAA. J is TRBJ1-4 and V is TRBV7-2; no reliable D call. Read data end 3 residues before the CDR3 end; the end is taken from the germline J gene. The ends were cut back, 2 bases at V and 5 bases at J, with 9 bases in the middle. Germline V gene data show CDR1 as SGHTA and CDR2 as FQGNSA. The CDR3 has 14 amino acids.

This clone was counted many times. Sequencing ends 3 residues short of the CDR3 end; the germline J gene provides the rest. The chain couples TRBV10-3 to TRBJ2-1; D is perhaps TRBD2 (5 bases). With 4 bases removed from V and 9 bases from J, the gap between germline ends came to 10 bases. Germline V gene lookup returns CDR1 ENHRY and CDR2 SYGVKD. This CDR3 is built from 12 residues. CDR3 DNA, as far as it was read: TGTGCCATCAGTGTCGACGGGGTTGAG. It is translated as CAISVDGVE. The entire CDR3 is CAISVDGVEQFF.

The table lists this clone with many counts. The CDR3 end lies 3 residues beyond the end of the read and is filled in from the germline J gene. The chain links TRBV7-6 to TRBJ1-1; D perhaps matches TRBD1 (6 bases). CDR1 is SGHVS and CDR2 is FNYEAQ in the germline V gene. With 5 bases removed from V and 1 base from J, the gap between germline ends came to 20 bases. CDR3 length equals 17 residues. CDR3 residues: CASSPLILGGPNTEAFF. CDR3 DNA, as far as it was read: TGTGCCAGCAGCCCCCTAATTCTGGGGGGGCCGAACACTGAA.

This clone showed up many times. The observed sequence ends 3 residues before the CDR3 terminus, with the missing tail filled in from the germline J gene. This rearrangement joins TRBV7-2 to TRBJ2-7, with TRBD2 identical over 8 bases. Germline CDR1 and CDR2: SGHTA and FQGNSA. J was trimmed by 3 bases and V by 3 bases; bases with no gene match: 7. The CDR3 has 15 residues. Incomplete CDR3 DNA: TGTGCCAGCAGCTTCGCCGTGGGACTAGGCTACGAG. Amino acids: CASSFAVGLGYE. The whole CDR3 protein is CASSFAVGLGYEQYF.

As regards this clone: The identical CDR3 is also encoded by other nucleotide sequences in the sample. The DNA read from the CDR3 is TGTGCCAGCAGTTATGACCGGACAGGAGGGACTGAA. The encoded protein is CASSYDRTGGTE. The full CDR3 protein reads CASSYDRTGGTEAFF. This sequence joins TRBV6-2 or TRBV6-3 and TRBJ1-1; 7 bases match TRBD1. Read coverage stops 3 residues before the CDR3 terminus; the germline J gene supplies the remainder. Looked up from germline, CDR1 is MNHEY and CDR2 is SVGEGT. This CDR3 has 15 residues. V trimming: 3 bases; J trimming: 5 bases; junction bases outside the gene matches: 9.

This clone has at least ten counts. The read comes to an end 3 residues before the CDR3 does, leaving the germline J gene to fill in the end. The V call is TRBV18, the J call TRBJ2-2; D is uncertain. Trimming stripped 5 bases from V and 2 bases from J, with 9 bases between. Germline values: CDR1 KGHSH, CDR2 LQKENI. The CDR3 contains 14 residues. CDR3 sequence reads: CASSDDTNTGELFF. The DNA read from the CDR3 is TGTGCCAGCTCAGACGACACCAACACCGGGGAG.

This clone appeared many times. The covered CDR3 bases are TGCGCCAGCAGCTTGGCAGGGACAGGGTACGGTTCACCC. Its translation is CASSLAGTGYGSP. The full CDR3 protein is CASSLAGTGYGSPLHF. V gene TRBV5-1 combines with J gene TRBJ1-6; 9 positions match TRBD1. The read ends 3 residues before the CDR3 terminus; that terminus is restored from the germline J gene. Per germline, CDR1 SGHRS and CDR2 YFSETQ. Germline trimming cut 0 bases from V and 9 bases from J; bases unmatched to any gene: 7. This CDR3 contains 16 residues.

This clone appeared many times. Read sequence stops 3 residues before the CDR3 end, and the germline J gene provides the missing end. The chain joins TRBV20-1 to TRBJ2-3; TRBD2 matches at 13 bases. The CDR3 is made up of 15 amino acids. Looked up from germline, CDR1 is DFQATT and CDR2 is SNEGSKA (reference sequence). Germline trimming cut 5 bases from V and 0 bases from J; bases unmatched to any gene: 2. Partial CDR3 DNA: TGCAGTGCTGGACTAGCGGGGGCTAGCACAGATACG. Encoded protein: CSAGLAGASTDT. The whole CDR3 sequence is CSAGLAGASTDTQYF.

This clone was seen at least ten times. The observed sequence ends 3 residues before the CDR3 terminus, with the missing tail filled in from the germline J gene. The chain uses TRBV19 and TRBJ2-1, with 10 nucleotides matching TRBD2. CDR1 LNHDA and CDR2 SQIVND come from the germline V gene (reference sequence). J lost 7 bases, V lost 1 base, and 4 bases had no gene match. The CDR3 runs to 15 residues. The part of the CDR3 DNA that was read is TGTGCCAGTAGTATAGTAGCGGGGGGCCCAAATGAG. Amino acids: CASSIVAGGPNE. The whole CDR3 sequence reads CASSIVAGGPNEQFF.

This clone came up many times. CDR3 DNA, as far as it was read: TGTGCCAGCAGCTTAGGGGCCCAAGAGACC. It translates to CASSLGAQET. In full, the CDR3 is CASSLGAQETQYF. The chain is built from TRBV7-8 and TRBJ2-5; D is unclear. The read terminates 3 residues before the CDR3 end, so the remaining end is supplied by the germline J gene. The V gene lost 1 base and the J gene lost 1 base, with 4 bases spanning the gap. This CDR3 region has 13 residues. Germline assignment: CDR1 SGHVS and CDR2 FQNEAQ.

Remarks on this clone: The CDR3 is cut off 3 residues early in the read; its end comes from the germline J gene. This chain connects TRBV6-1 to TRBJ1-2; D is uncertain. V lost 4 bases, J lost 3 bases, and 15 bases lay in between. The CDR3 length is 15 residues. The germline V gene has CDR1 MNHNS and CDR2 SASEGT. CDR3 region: CASSGTVPRDYGYTF. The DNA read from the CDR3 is TGTGCCAGCAGTGGAACGGTCCCGAGGGACTATGGC.

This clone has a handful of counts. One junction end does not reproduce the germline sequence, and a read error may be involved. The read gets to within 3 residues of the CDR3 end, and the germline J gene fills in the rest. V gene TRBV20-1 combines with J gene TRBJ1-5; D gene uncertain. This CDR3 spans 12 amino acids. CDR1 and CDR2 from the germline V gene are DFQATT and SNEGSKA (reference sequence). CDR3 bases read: TGCAGTGCTAGTGCTAGCAAGCAGCCC. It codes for CSASASKQP. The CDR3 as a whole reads CSASASKQPQHF.

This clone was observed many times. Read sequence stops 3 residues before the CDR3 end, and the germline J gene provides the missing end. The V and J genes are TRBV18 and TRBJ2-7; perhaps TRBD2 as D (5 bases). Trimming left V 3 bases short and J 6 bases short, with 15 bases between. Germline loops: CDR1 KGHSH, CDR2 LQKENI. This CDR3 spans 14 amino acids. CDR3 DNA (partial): TGTGCCAGCTCACCTCGTGATAGCGCTCTCGAG. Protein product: CASSPRDSALE. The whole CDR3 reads CASSPRDSALEQYF.

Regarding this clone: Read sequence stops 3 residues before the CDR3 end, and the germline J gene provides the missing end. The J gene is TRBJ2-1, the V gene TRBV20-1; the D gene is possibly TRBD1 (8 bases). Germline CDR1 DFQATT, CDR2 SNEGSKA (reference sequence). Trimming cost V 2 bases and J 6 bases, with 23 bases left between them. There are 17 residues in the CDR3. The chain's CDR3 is CSARLLPTGGGLNEQFF. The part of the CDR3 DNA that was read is TGCAGTGCTAGATTGTTACCTACAGGGGGGGGACTCAATGAG.

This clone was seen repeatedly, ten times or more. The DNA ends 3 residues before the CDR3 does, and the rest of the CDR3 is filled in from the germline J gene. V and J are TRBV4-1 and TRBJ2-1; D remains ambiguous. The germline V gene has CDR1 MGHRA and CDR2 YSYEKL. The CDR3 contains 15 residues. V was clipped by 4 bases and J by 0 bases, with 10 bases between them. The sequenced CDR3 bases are TGCGCCAGCAGCCGGGCGTTAATCTCCTACAATGAG. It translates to CASSRALISYNE. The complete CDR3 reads CASSRALISYNEQFF.

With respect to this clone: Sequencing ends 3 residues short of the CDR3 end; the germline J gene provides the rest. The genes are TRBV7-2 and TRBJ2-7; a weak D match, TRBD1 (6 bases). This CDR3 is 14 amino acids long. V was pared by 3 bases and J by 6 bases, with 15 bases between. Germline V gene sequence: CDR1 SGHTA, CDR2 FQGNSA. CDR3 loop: CASSLQSIGGEQYF. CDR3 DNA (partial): TGTGCCAGCAGCTTGCAAAGTATAGGGGGCGAG. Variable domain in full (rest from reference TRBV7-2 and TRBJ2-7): GAGVSQSPSNKVTEKGKDVELRCDPISGHTALYWYRQSLGQGLEFLIYFQGNSAPDKSGLPSDRFSAERTGGSVSTLTIQRTQQEDSAVYLCASSLQSIGGEQYFGPGTRLTVT.

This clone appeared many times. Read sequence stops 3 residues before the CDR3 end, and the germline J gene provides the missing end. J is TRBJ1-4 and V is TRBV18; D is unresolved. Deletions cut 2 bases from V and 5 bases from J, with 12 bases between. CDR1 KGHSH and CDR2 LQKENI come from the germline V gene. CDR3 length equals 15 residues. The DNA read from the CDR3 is TGTGCCAGCTCACCAACACCAGGCAACAATGAAAAA. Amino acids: CASSPTPGNNEK. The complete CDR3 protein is CASSPTPGNNEKLFF.

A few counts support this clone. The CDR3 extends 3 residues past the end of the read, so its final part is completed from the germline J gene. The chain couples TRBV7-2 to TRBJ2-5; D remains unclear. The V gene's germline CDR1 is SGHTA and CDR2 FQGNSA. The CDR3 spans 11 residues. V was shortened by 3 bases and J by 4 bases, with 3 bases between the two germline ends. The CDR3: CASSFGETQYF. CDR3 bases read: TGTGCCAGCAGCTTCGGAGAGACC. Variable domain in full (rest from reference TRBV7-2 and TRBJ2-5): GAGVSQSPSNKVTEKGKDVELRCDPISGHTALYWYRQSLGQGLEFLIYFQGNSAPDKSGLPSDRFSAERTGGSVSTLTIQRTQQEDSAVYLCASSFGETQYFGPGTRLLVL.

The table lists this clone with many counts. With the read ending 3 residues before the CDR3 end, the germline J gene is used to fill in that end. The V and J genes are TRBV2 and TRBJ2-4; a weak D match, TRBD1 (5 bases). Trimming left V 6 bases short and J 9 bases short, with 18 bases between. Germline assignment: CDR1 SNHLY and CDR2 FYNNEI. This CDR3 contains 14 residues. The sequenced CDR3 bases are TGTGCCAGCAGAGCTAGGGGTTTTCTAGGCATT. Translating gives CASRARGFLGI. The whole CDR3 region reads CASRARGFLGIQYF.

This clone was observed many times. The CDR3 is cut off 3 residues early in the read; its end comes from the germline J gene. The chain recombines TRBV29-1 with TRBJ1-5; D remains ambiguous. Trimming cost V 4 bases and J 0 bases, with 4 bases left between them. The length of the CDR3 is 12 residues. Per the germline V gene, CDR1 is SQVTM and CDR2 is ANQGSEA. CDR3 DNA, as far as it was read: TGCAGCGTTGGCGGTAGCAATCAGCCC. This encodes CSVGGSNQP. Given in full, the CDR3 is CSVGGSNQPQHF.

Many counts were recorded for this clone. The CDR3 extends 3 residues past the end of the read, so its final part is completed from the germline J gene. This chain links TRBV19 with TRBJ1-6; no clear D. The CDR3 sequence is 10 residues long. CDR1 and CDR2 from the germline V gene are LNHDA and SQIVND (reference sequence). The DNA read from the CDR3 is TGTGCCAGTAAGTTGGACTCC. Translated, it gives CASKLDS. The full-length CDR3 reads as CASKLDSLHF.

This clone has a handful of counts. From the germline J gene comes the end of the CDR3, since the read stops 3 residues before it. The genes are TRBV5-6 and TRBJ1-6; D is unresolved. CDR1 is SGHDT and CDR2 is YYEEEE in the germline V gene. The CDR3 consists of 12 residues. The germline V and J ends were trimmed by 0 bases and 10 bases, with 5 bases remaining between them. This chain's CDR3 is CASSLAQSPLHF. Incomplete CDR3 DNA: TGTGCCAGCAGCTTGGCGCAGTCACCC.

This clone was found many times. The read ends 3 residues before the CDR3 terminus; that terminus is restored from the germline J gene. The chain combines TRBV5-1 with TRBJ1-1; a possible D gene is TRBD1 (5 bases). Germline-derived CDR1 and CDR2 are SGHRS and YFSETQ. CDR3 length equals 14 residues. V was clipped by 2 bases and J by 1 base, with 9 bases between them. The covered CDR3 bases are TGCGCCAGCAGCTTAACGGACAAGAACACTGAA. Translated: CASSLTDKNTE. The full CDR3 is CASSLTDKNTEAFF. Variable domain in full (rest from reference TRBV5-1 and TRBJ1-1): KAGVTQTPRYLIKTRGQQVTLSCSPISGHRSVSWYQQTPGQGLQFLFEYFSETQRNKGNFPGRFSGRQFSNSRSEMNVSTLELGDSALYLCASSLTDKNTEAFFGQGTRLTVV.

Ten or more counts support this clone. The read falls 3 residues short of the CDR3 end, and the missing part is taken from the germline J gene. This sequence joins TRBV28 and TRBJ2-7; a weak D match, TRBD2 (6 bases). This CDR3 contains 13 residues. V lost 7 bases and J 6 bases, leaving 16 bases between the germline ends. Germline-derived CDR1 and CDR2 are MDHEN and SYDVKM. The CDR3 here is CASTKDAGLEQYF. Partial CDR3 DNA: TGTGCCAGCACCAAAGATGCGGGACTCGAG.

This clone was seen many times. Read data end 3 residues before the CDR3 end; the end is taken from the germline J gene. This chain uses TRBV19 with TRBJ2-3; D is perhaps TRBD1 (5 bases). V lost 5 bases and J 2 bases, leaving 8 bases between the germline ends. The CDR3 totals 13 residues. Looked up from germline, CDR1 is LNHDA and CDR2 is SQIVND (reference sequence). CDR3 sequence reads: CASSRQSTDTQYF. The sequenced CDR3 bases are TGTGCCAGTAGTCGACAGTCCACAGATACG. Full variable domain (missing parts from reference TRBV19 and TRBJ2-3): DGGITQSPKYLFRKEGQNVTLSCEQNLNHDAMYWYRQDPGQGLRLIYYSQIVNDFQKGDIAEGYSVSREKKESFPLTVTSAQKNPTAFYLCASSRQSTDTQYFGPGTRLTVL.

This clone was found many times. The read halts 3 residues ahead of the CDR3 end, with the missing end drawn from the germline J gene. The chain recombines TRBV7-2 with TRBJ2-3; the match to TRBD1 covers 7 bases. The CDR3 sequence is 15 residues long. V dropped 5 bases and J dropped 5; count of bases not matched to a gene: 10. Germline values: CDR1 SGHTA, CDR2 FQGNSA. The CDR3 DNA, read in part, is TGTGCCAGCAGCCCCCCAGGGGGTGAGGGAGATACG. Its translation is CASSPPGGEGDT. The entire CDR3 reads CASSPPGGEGDTQYF. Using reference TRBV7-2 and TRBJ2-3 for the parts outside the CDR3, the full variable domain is GAGVSQSPSNKVTEKGKDVELRCDPISGHTALYWYRQSLGQGLEFLIYFQGNSAPDKSGLPSDRFSAERTGGSVSTLTIQRTQQEDSAVYLCASSPPGGEGDTQYFGPGTRLTVL.

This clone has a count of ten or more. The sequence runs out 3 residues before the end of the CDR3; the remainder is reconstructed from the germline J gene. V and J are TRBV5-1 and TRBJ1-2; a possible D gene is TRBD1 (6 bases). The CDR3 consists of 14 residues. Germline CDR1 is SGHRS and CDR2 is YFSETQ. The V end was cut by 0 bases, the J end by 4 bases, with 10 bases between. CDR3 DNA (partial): TGCGCCAGCAGCTTGGGGACAGAGCTCTATGGC. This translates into CASSLGTELYG. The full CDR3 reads CASSLGTELYGYTF. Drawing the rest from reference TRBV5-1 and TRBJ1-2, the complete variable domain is KAGVTQTPRYLIKTRGQQVTLSCSPISGHRSVSWYQQTPGQGLQFLFEYFSETQRNKGNFPGRFSGRQFSNSRSEMNVSTLELGDSALYLCASSLGTELYGYTFGSGTRLTVV.